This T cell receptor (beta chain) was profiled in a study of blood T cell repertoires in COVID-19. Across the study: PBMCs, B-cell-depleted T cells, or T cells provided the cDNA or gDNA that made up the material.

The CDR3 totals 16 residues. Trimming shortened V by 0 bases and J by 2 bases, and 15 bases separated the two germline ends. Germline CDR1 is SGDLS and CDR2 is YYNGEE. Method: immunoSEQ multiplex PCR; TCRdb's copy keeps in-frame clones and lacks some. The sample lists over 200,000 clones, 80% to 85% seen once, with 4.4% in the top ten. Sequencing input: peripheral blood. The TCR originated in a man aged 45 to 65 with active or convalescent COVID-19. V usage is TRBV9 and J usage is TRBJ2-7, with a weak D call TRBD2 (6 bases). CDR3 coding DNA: TGTGCCAGCAGCGTAGATCTGGCGGGGCCAACCTACGAGCAGTACTTC. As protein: CASSVDLAGPTYEQYF.